The sample holds a few counts of the clone carrying this T cell receptor beta chain. Its antigen is unidentified. This entry belongs to a study of blood T cells in healthy people across ages. The CDR3 runs 14 residues. The V end lost 2 bases, the J end lost 1 base, and 8 bases lay between the germline ends. CDR1 is MNHNS and CDR2 is SASEGT in the germline V gene. Points from the study as a whole: In long-lived donors, naive CD4+ cell counts and diversity exceeded those of aged donors. A strong correlation was seen between TCR beta diversity and naive T cell percentage.

PCR was performed a second time for about 6 to 12 cycles using a sample-barcoded 5' primer and a J-beta primer mix. TCRdb used MiXCR to reprocess the 5' RACE reads, holding one entry per CDR3 protein. The sample consists of around 1,500,000 distinct CDR3 sequences, approximately 42% of them appearing once. V and J are TRBV6-1 and TRBJ1-2, with unresolved D. The receptor's source is a woman younger than 35 in good health. The source material was blood. CDR3 loop: CASSESDRNYGYTF. The CDR3 DNA reads TGTGCCAGCAGTGAATCGGACCGTAACTATGGCTACACCTTC.